This TCR beta chain was found in a study of cytomegalovirus exposure and HLA in healthy donors. 13 Jbeta primers and 60 Vbeta primers were used for the PCR. Sequencing was performed with immunoSEQ multiplex PCR; in TCRdb, only in-frame clones are kept and a portion is missing. The sample has 120,000 or so clones, around 80% seen once. CDR1 is MNHNS and CDR2 is SASEGT in the germline V gene. This CDR3 comprises 17 residues. The V end was cut by 3 bases, the J end by 0 bases, with 16 bases between. This receptor was taken from a female donor in good health and CMV-seronegative. This chain links TRBV6-1 with TRBJ2-3; D possibly corresponds to TRBD2 (6 bases). Sequencing used PBMCs. The CDR3: CASSEPSARSSTDTQYF. The CDR3 DNA reads TGTGCCAGCAGTGAGCCTAGCGCCCGCTCGAGCACAGATACGCAGTATTTT.